The clone carrying this T cell receptor beta chain was observed a single time. No antigen is known for it. The protocol was immunoSEQ multiplex PCR, while the TCRdb copy is restricted to in-frame clones and leaves out a portion. The profile shows roughly 50,000 clones, 75% to 90% of them singletons. Germline CDR1 reads SGHRS; CDR2 reads YFSETQ. This CDR3 has 16 residues. Between the trimmed V and J ends, which lost 4 bases and 2 bases, there was a span of 16 bases. This sample is drawn from a study of vaccination effects on CD4 cells after COVID-19. Antigen-specific CD4+ T cells were first expanded with viral peptide pools by the ViraFEST assay and only then sequenced. CD4+ T cells were isolated after around ten days of culture. PBMC cultures contained about 2 million cells per well, approximately 9.2 IU/ml IL-2 and approximately 9.9 ug/ml peptides.

The sequence came from a human donor who received a COVID-19 vaccine. Sequenced material: CD4+ T cells from PBMCs cultured with HCoV-229E spike peptides, taken before COVID-19 vaccination. This chain connects TRBV5-1 to TRBJ2-1; D gene ambiguous. For the CDR3, the DNA is TGCGCCAGCAGCCTAAGCACGGGCCGGGCCTACAATGAGCAGTTCTTC. It translates to CASSLSTGRAYNEQFF.